This is a list of T cell receptor beta chains from one sample in a study of human T cells and chemical hapten exposure. TCRdb redid the calling of the RACE reads with MiXCR, one entry per CDR3 protein. This table holds some 91,000 distinct CDR3 sequences, roughly 12% found once. Sequencing was performed on whole blood, taken in connection with sensitization to the hapten diphenylcyclopropenone (DPC). All receptors come from a woman aged 40 to 50 with alopecia areata. Some clones in this sample may be carry-over from other donors' samples. Both conserved end residues are part of each CDR3. D genes are given only for firm matches. Clone size is given for some rows only: seen once, a few or many times, or a class if the clone is expanded.

J: TRBJ2-6; length: 15; size: few; V: TRBV6-5; D: TRBD1; DNA: TGTGCCAGCCGGACAGGGTCGACTGGGGCCAACGTCCTGACTTTC; CDR3: CASRTGSTGANVLTF
J: TRBJ2-6; length: 17; size: many; V: TRBV3-1; D: NA; DNA: TGTGCCAGCAGCCAAGATCGGAGCGGCTCTGGGGCCAACGTCCTGACTTTC; CDR3: CASSQDRSGSGANVLTF
J: TRBJ2-3; length: 13; size: NA; V: TRBV29-1; D: TRBD2; DNA: TGCAGCGTATTAAGCGGGAGGGAAGATACGCAGTATTTT; CDR3: CSVLSGREDTQYF
J: TRBJ2-2; length: 15; size: NA; V: TRBV11-2; D: TRBD2; DNA: TGTGCCAGCAGGGCACTAGCGGGAGTAACTGGGGAGCTGTTTTTT; CDR3: CASRALAGVTGELFF
J: TRBJ1-2; length: 15; size: few; V: TRBV4-1; D: TRBD1; DNA: TGCGCCAGCAGCCAAGCGACAGGGCCTAACTATGGCTACACCTTC; CDR3: CASSQATGPNYGYTF
J: TRBJ2-1; length: 14; size: few; V: TRBV6-5; D: NA; DNA: TGTGCCAGCAAAAAGGGTCAATTGGACAATGAGCAGTTCTTC; CDR3: CASKKGQLDNEQFF
J: TRBJ2-3; length: 13; size: few; V: TRBV7-3; D: NA; DNA: TGTGCCAGCAGCTTAAGTTTCGGGGATACGCAGTATTTT; CDR3: CASSLSFGDTQYF
J: TRBJ2-6; length: 17; size: many; V: TRBV7-9; D: NA; DNA: TGTGCCAGCAGCTCAGGAGAAGGTTTCTCTGGGGCCAACGTCCTGACTTTC; CDR3: CASSSGEGFSGANVLTF
J: TRBJ2-3; length: 12; size: few; V: TRBV29-1; D: TRBD1; DNA: TGCAGCCACGCAGGGGGCGGAGATACGCAGTATTTT; CDR3: CSHAGGGDTQYF
J: TRBJ2-5; length: 15; size: few; V: TRBV6-5; D: TRBD1; DNA: TGTGCCAGCAGTTATGGGGGACAGGGTGTAGAGACCCAGTACTTC; CDR3: CASSYGGQGVETQYF
J: TRBJ2-1; length: 15; size: few; V: TRBV7-6; D: NA; DNA: TGTGCCAGCAGCCCGGTCCCACCCGGGACGAATGAGCAGTTCTTC; CDR3: CASSPVPPGTNEQFF
J: TRBJ1-6; length: 15; size: few; V: TRBV2; D: TRBD1; DNA: TGTGCCAGCAGTGACGACAGGGGGGGTAATTCACCCCTCCACTTT; CDR3: CASSDDRGGNSPLHF
J: TRBJ1-1; length: 14; size: many; V: TRBV11-2; D: NA; DNA: TGTGCCAGCAGCGATTCAGGGCTTTACACTGAAGCTTTCTTT; CDR3: CASSDSGLYTEAFF
J: TRBJ2-3; length: 14; size: few; V: TRBV19; D: TRBD2; DNA: TGTGCCAGTAGTCGGACTAGCGTCGGGGATACGCAGTATTTT; CDR3: CASSRTSVGDTQYF
J: TRBJ1-5; length: 15; size: few; V: TRBV12-3/TRBV12-4; D: TRBD1; DNA: TGTGCCAGTTCTGTGACAGGGGTGGGCAATCAGCCCCAGCATTTT; CDR3: CASSVTGVGNQPQHF
J: TRBJ2-2; length: 14; size: NA; V: TRBV7-2; D: NA; DNA: TGTGCCAGCAGCTTAAACGGGAACACCGGGGAGCTGTTTTTT; CDR3: CASSLNGNTGELFF
J: TRBJ2-3; length: 17; size: many; V: TRBV3-1; D: TRBD2; DNA: TGTGCCAGCAGCCAAGTCGCTAGCGGGAGGGGCGCAGATACGCAGTATTTT; CDR3: CASSQVASGRGADTQYF
J: TRBJ2-4; length: 16; size: many; V: TRBV9; D: NA; DNA: TGTGCCAGCAGCCAAGACGGGGGAGGATCGCGAAACATTCAGTACTTC; CDR3: CASSQDGGGSRNIQYF
J: TRBJ2-5; length: 13; size: few; V: TRBV2; D: NA; DNA: TGTGCCAGCACCAAGACCCTCCAAGAGACCCAGTACTTC; CDR3: CASTKTLQETQYF
J: TRBJ2-3; length: 14; size: NA; V: TRBV12-3/TRBV12-4; D: NA; DNA: TGTGCCAGCACCCGGGACTTTAGCACAGATACGCAGTATTTT; CDR3: CASTRDFSTDTQYF
J: TRBJ2-3; length: 17; size: NA; V: TRBV24-1; D: NA; DNA: TGTGCCACCAGTGATTTGCCAGGGGCTGGGGGCACAGATACGCAGTATTTT; CDR3: CATSDLPGAGGTDTQYF
J: TRBJ2-7; length: 15; size: few; V: TRBV2; D: TRBD1; DNA: TGTGCCAGCAGTGGGGGGGACAGGGGAGACTACGAGCAGTACTTC; CDR3: CASSGGDRGDYEQYF
J: TRBJ2-5; length: 15; size: many; V: TRBV6-6; D: TRBD2; DNA: TGTGCCAGCAGTCAACTAGCGGGAGGGGTAGAGACCCAGTACTTC; CDR3: CASSQLAGGVETQYF
J: TRBJ2-7; length: 16; size: few; V: TRBV5-1; D: NA; DNA: TGCGCCAGCAGCTTGGGGGACACCGGGGTCCCCTACGAGCAGTACTTC; CDR3: CASSLGDTGVPYEQYF
J: TRBJ2-4; length: 12; size: many; V: TRBV6-2/TRBV6-3; D: TRBD2; DNA: TGTGCCAGCAGAGGGACTAGAAACATTCAGTACTTC; CDR3: CASRGTRNIQYF
J: TRBJ2-1; length: 15; size: NA; V: TRBV6-4; D: TRBD2; DNA: TGTGCCAGCAGTGCCGGGACTAGCGGAAACAATGAGCAGTTCTTC; CDR3: CASSAGTSGNNEQFF
J: TRBJ2-1; length: 16; size: NA; V: TRBV6-5; D: TRBD2; DNA: TGTGCCAGCAGTCTCACCGGGACTAGCGGGTCGGATGAGCAGTTCTTC; CDR3: CASSLTGTSGSDEQFF
J: TRBJ2-1; length: 12; size: many; V: TRBV28; D: NA; DNA: TGTGCCAGTTCAATGGGGGCGGGTGAGCAGTTCTTC; CDR3: CASSMGAGEQFF
J: TRBJ2-2; length: 12; size: few; V: TRBV12-3/TRBV12-4; D: NA; DNA: TGTGCCAGCAGGATCAACACCGGGGAGCTGTTTTTT; CDR3: CASRINTGELFF
J: TRBJ2-7; length: 12; size: NA; V: TRBV7-9; D: NA; DNA: TGTGCCAGCAGCTTAGGAATGGGCAGGGAGTACTTC; CDR3: CASSLGMGREYF
J: TRBJ2-4; length: 13; size: NA; V: TRBV25-1; D: TRBD1; DNA: TGTGCCAGCAGTGAATGGGACAGAAACATTCAGTACTTC; CDR3: CASSEWDRNIQYF
J: TRBJ1-5; length: 16; size: NA; V: TRBV23-1; D: NA; DNA: TGCGCCAGCAGTCAATCGTTGGGCGTGGGCAATCAGCCCCAGCATTTT; CDR3: CASSQSLGVGNQPQHF
J: TRBJ2-7; length: 12; size: few; V: TRBV28; D: NA; DNA: TGTGCCAGCAGCGGGGACGACTACGAGCAGTACTTC; CDR3: CASSGDDYEQYF
J: TRBJ2-7; length: 15; size: few; V: TRBV25-1; D: NA; DNA: TGTGCCAGCAGTGAAGGGTCTAGGAGCTCCTACGAGCAGTACTTC; CDR3: CASSEGSRSSYEQYF
J: TRBJ2-7; length: 14; size: few; V: TRBV18; D: NA; DNA: TGTGCCAGCTCAACGGGACAAGCCTCCCACGAGCAGTACTTC; CDR3: CASSTGQASHEQYF
J: TRBJ2-3; length: 14; size: NA; V: TRBV4-2; D: NA; DNA: TGTGCCAGCAGCCAAGGGACGGGCACAGATACGCAGTATTTT; CDR3: CASSQGTGTDTQYF
J: TRBJ1-4; length: 14; size: once; V: TRBV7-9; D: NA; DNA: TGTGCCAGCAGCTTAACCGGGGAGGGTGAAAAACTGTTTTTT; CDR3: CASSLTGEGEKLFF
J: TRBJ2-7; length: 13; size: few; V: TRBV28; D: NA; DNA: TGTGCCAGCAGTCCTGGACAGACCTACGAGCAGTACTTC; CDR3: CASSPGQTYEQYF
J: TRBJ2-7; length: 15; size: few; V: TRBV7-3; D: TRBD1; DNA: TGTGCCAGCAGCTTCGACGGGACAGGGGGCTACGAGCAGTACTTC; CDR3: CASSFDGTGGYEQYF
J: TRBJ1-5; length: 16; size: few; V: TRBV4-1; D: NA; DNA: TGCGCCAGCAGCCAAGGCAGGGGATCTAGCAATCAGCCCCAGCATTTT; CDR3: CASSQGRGSSNQPQHF
J: TRBJ1-1; length: 12; size: NA; V: TRBV2; D: TRBD1; DNA: TGTGCCAGCAGTGTGAGGGGGCGTGAAGCTTTCTTT; CDR3: CASSVRGREAFF